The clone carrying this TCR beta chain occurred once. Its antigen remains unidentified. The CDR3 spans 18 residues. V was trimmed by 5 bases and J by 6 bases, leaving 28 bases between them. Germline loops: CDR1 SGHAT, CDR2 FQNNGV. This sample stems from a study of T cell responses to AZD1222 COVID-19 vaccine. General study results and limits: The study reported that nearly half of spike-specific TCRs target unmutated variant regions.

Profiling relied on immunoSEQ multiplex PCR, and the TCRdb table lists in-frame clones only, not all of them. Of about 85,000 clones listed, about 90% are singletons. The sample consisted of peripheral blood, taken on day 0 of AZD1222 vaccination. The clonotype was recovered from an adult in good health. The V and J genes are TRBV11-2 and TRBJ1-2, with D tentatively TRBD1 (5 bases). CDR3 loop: CASSAIPGTAIQGDGYTF. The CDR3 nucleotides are TGTGCCAGCAGCGCTATACCAGGGACGGCTATTCAAGGGGATGGCTACACCTTC.